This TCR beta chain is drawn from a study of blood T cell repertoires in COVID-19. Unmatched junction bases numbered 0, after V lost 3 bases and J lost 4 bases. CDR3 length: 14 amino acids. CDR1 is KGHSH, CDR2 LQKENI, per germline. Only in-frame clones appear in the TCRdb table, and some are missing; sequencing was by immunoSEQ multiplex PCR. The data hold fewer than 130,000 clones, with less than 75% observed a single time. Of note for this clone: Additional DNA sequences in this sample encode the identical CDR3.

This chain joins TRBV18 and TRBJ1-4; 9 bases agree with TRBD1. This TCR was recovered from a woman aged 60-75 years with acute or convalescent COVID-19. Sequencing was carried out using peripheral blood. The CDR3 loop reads CASSPTGGNEKLFF. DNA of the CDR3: TGTGCCAGCTCACCGACAGGGGGTAATGAAAAACTGTTTTTT.